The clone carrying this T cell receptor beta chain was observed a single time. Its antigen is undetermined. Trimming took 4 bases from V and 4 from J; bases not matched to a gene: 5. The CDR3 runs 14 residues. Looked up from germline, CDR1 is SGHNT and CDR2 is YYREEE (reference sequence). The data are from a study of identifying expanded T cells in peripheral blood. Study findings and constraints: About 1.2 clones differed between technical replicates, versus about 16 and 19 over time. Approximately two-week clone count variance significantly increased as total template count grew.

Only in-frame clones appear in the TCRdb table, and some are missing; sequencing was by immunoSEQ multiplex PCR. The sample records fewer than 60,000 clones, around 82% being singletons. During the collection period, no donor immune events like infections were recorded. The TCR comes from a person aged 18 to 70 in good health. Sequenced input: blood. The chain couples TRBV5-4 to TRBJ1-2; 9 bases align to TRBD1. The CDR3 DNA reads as TGTGCCAGCAGCCGGGACAGGGAGGGCTATGGCTACACCTTC. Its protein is CASSRDREGYGYTF.